The rows below give T cell receptor beta chains drawn from one sample of a study of technical replicates of blood from a few donors. Profiled with immunoSEQ multiplex PCR; TCRdb holds only in-frame clones, not every one. The repertoire holds more than 55,000 clones, around nine tenths seen once, with about 0.4% in the top ten. Material for sequencing was T cells isolated from PBMCs. The receptor set was obtained from a human donor in good health. Both conserved end residues are part of each CDR3. Fields, in order: D gene, clone size, V gene, CDR3 length, J gene, CDR3 protein, CDR3 DNA. A D gene is named only where the DNA matches it firmly. The size field is filled for only some rows; it gives once, few, many or a size class.

.,.,TRBV28,16,TRBJ1-2,CASSLVPQGMDYGYTF,TGTGCCAGCAGTCTAGTTCCCCAGGGTATGGACTATGGCTACACCTTC
TRBD1,.,TRBV6-5,15,TRBJ1-2,CASRRGDRGYYGYTF,TGTGCCAGCAGGCGGGGAGACAGGGGCTACTATGGCTACACCTTC
TRBD1,.,TRBV7-8,17,TRBJ2-6,CASSVTGGYSGANVLTF,TGTGCCAGCAGCGTAACAGGGGGGTACTCTGGGGCCAACGTCCTGACTTTC
.,.,TRBV27,12,TRBJ2-7,CASKERSYEQYF,TGTGCCAGCAAAGAACGGTCCTACGAGCAGTACTTC
.,.,TRBV29-1,16,TRBJ2-6,CSVDISGEAGANVLTF,TGCAGCGTTGATATCTCCGGGGAAGCTGGGGCCAACGTCCTGACTTTC
.,.,TRBV7-2,13,TRBJ1-5,CASSSGINQPQHF,TGTGCCAGCAGCTCGGGGATCAATCAGCCCCAGCATTTT
TRBD2,.,TRBV19,15,TRBJ2-1,CASSDLAALHDEQFF,TGTGCCAGTAGCGATCTAGCGGCCCTTCACGATGAGCAGTTCTTC
TRBD2,.,TRBV30,15,TRBJ2-7,CAWSSGTSSFYEQYF,TGTGCCTGGAGTTCAGGGACTAGCAGCTTCTACGAGCAGTACTTC
TRBD2,.,TRBV6-5,16,TRBJ2-3,CASSYYGRANTDTQYF,TGTGCCAGCAGTTACTACGGGAGGGCCAACACAGATACGCAGTATTTT
.,.,TRBV6-1,12,TRBJ2-7,CASSESGSEQYF,TGTGCCAGCAGTGAATCAGGCTCCGAGCAGTACTTC
.,.,TRBV18,14,TRBJ1-1,CASSPLTLNTEAFF,TGTGCCAGCTCACCACTAACTTTGAACACTGAAGCTTTCTTT
.,.,TRBV4-1,13,TRBJ2-3,CASRGLGADTQYF,TGCGCCAGCAGGGGTCTGGGAGCCGATACGCAGTATTTT
TRBD2,.,TRBV5-1,15,TRBJ2-1,CASSLPGGPHNEQFF,TGCGCCAGCAGCTTACCGGGAGGGCCCCACAATGAGCAGTTCTTC
.,.,TRBV7-8,15,TRBJ1-2,CASSLALGEGRGYTF,TGTGCCAGCAGCTTAGCCTTGGGCGAAGGCAGGGGCTACACCTTC
.,.,TRBV19,12,TRBJ1-1,CASRDTNTEAFF,TGTGCCAGTAGAGACACGAACACTGAAGCTTTCTTT
.,.,TRBV30,14,TRBJ1-2,CAWEGGGLSYGYTF,TGTGCCTGGGAGGGTGGGGGCCTTTCTTATGGCTACACCTTC
.,.,TRBV30,11,TRBJ1-2,CAWSGGSGYTF,TGTGCCTGGAGTGGAGGGAGTGGCTACACCTTC
.,.,TRBV19,14,TRBJ1-2,CASSPEVLNYGYTF,TGTGCCAGTAGTCCCGAGGTGCTGAACTATGGCTACACCTTC
.,once,TRBV19,14,TRBJ2-2,CASTLTVSTGELFF,TGTGCCAGTACGCTGACAGTTAGCACCGGGGAGCTGTTTTTT
.,.,TRBV6-1,15,TRBJ2-7,CASSEGSSPSYEQYF,TGTGCCAGCAGTGAAGGGAGCAGCCCATCCTACGAGCAGTACTTC
.,.,TRBV19,16,TRBJ2-2,CASRVGAAKNTGELFF,TGTGCCAGCCGGGTGGGAGCGGCTAAGAACACCGGGGAGCTGTTTTTT
.,.,TRBV13,16,TRBJ1-2,CASSLEGNRVYYGYTF,TGTGCCAGCAGCTTAGAGGGGAACAGGGTTTACTATGGCTACACCTTC
TRBD1,.,TRBV30,15,TRBJ1-1,CARGEGGQGATEAFF,TGTGCCCGAGGAGAGGGGGGACAGGGGGCGACCGAAGCTTTCTTT
.,once,TRBV28,13,TRBJ1-2,CASNLVGANGYTF,TGTGCCAGCAACTTGGTGGGGGCAAATGGCTACACCTTC
.,.,TRBV6-5,14,TRBJ1-2,CASSYSAGISGYTF,TGTGCCAGCAGTTACTCAGCGGGGATTTCTGGCTACACCTTC
.,.,TRBV7-9,12,TRBJ2-7,CASSLQGSEQYF,TGTGCCAGCAGCTTACAGGGTTCCGAGCAGTACTTC
.,.,TRBV27,15,TRBJ1-1,CASSLSQVMNTEAFF,TGTGCCAGCAGTTTATCTCAGGTCATGAACACTGAAGCTTTCTTT
TRBD2,.,TRBV2,14,TRBJ2-7,CASKPRTGGPEQYF,TGTGCCAGCAAGCCCCGGACGGGGGGACCCGAGCAGTACTTC
.,.,TRBV19,13,TRBJ1-5,CASRSGKFEPQHF,TGTGCCAGTAGGTCAGGGAAGTTTGAGCCCCAGCATTTT
TRBD1,.,TRBV4-3,16,TRBJ2-7,CASSQGLPGQYYEQHF,TGCGCCAGCAGCCAAGGATTACCGGGACAGTACTACGAGCAGCACTTC
.,.,TRBV6-5,12,TRBJ1-4,CASSLQGEKLFF,TGTGCCAGCAGCTTACAGGGTGAAAAACTGTTTTTT